This TCR beta chain was recovered during a study of control samples from healthy donors and cancer patients. Trimming cost V 1 base and J 1 base, with 8 bases left between them. The CDR3 runs to 14 residues. Germline V lookup: CDR1 SGHRS, CDR2 YFSETQ. Sequencing was performed with immunoSEQ multiplex PCR; in TCRdb, only in-frame clones are kept and a portion is missing. The sample yields about 190,000 clones, roughly nine tenths seen once. Specimen: blood. The chain joins TRBV5-1 to TRBJ1-1; unclear D gene. The sequence came from a man aged 25 to 40 in good health. The CDR3, as DNA: TGCGCCAGCAGCTTGCCAGGCACGAACACTGAAGCTTTCTTT. This encodes CASSLPGTNTEAFF.